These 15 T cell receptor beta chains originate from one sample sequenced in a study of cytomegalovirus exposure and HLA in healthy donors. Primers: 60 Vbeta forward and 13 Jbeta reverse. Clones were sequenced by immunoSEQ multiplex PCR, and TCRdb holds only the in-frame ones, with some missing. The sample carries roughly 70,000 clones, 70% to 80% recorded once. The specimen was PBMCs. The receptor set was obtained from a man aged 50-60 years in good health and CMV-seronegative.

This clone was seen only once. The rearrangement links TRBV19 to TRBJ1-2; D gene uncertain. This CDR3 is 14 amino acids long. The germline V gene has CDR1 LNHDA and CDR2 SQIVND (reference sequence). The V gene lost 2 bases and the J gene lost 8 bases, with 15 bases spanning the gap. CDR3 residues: CASSITPSRQGYTF. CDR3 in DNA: TGTGCCAGTAGTATAACCCCCTCGCGTCAAGGCTACACCTTC. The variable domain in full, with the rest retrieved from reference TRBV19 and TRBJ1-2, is DGGITQSPKYLFRKEGQNVTLSCEQNLNHDAMYWYRQDPGQGLRLIYYSQIVNDFQKGDIAEGYSVSREKKESFPLTVTSAQKNPTAFYLCASSITPSRQGYTFGSGTRLTVV.

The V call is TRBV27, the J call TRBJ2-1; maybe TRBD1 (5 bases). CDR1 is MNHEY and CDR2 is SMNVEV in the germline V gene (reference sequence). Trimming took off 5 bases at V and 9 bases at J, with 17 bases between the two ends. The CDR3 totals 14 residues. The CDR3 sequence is CASSPPVAQGEQFF. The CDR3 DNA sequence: TGTGCCAGCAGTCCCCCGGTGGCTCAGGGTGAGCAGTTCTTC.

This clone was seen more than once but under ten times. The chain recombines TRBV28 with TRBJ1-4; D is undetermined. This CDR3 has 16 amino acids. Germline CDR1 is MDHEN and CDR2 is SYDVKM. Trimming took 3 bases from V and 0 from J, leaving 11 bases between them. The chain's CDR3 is CASSFSRATTNEKLFF. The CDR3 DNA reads TGTGCCAGCAGTTTTTCGAGGGCTACAACTAATGAAAAACTGTTTTTT. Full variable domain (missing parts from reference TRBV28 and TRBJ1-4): DVKVTQSSRYLVKRTGEKVFLECVQDMDHENMFWYRQDPGLGLRLIYFSYDVKMKEKGDIPEGYSVSREKKERFSLILESASTNQTSMYLCASSFSRATTNEKLFFGSGTQLSVL.

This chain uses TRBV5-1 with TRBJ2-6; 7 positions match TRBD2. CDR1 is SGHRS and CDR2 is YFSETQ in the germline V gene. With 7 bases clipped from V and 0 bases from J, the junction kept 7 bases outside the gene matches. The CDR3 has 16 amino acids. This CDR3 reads CASGTGGYSGANVLTF. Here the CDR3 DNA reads TGCGCCAGCGGGACCGGGGGGTACTCTGGGGCCAACGTCCTGACTTTC.

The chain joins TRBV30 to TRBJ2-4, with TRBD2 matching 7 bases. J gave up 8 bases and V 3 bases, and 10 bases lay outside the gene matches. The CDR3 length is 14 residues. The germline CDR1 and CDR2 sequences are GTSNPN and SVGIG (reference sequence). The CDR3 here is CAWSLRGSPYIQYF. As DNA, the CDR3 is TGTGCCTGGAGCTTGCGCGGGAGTCCATACATTCAGTACTTC. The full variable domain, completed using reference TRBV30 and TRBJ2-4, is SQTIHQWPATLVQPVGSPLSLECTVEGTSNPNLYWYRQAAGRGLQLLFYSVGIGQISSEVPQNLSASRPQDRQFILSSKKLLLSDSGFYLCAWSLRGSPYIQYFGAGTRLSVL.

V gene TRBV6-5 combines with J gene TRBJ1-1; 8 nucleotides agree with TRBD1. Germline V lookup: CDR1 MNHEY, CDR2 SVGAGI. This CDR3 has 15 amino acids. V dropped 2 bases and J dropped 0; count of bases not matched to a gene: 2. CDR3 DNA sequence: TGTGCCAGCAGTTACGACAGGGGCCTGAACACTGAAGCTTTCTTT. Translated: CASSYDRGLNTEAFF.

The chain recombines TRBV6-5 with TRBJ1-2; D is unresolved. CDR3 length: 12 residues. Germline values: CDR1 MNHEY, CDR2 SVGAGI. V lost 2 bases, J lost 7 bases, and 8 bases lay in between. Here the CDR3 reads CASSYKSGGYTF. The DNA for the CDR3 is TGTGCCAGCAGTTACAAGAGCGGTGGCTACACCTTC.

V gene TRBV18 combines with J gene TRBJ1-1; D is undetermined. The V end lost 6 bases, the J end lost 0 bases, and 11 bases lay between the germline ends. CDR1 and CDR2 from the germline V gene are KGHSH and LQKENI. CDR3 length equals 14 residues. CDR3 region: CASSLEGMNTEAFF. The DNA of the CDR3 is TGTGCCAGCTCCCTGGAGGGTATGAACACTGAAGCTTTCTTT.

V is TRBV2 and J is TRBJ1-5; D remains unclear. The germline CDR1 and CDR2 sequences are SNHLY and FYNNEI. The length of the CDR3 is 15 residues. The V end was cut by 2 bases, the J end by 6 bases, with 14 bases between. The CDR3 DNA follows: TGTGCCAGCAGTGAATTCGAGGAGGTTGGTCAGCCCCAGCATTTT. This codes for CASSEFEEVGQPQHF. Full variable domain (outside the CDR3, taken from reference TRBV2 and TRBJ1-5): EPEVTQTPSHQVTQMGQEVILRCVPISNHLYFYWYRQILGQKVEFLVSFYNNEISEKSEIFDDQFSVERPDGSNFTLKIRSTKLEDSAMYFCASSEFEEVGQPQHFGDGTRLSIL.

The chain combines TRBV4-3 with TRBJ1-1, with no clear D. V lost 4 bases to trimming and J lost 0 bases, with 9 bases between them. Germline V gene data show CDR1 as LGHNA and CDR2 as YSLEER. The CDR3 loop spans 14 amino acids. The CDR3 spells CASSLQAMNTEAFF. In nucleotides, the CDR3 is TGCGCCAGCAGCCTGCAGGCTATGAACACTGAAGCTTTCTTT.

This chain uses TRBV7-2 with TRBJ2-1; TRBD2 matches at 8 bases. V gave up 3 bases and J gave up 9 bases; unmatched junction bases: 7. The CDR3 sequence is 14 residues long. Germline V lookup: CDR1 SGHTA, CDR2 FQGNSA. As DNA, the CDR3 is TGTGCCAGCAGCTTGGGGCGGGAGGCGGGTGAGCAGTTCTTC. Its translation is CASSLGREAGEQFF.

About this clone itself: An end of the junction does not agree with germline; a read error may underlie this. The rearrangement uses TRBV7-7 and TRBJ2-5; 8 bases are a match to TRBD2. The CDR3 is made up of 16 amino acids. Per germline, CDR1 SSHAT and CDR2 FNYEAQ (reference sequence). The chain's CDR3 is CASSLGGSGSGETQYF. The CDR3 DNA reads TGTGCTAGCAGCTTAGGGGGAAGCGGGAGCGGGGAGACCCAGTACTTC.

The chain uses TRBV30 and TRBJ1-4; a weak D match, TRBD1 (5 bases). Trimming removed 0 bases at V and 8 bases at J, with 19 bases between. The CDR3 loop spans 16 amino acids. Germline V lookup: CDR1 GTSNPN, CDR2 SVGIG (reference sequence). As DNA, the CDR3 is TGTGCCTGGAGTGTAGGGCAGGGCCGCCGAAGGGAAAAACTGTTTTTT. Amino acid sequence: CAWSVGQGRRREKLFF.

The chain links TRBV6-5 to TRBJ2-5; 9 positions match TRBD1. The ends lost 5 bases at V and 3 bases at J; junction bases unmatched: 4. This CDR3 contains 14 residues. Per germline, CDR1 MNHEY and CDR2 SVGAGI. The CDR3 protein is CASSTWTGEETQYF. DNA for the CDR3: TGTGCCAGCAGTACCTGGACAGGGGAAGAGACCCAGTACTTC.

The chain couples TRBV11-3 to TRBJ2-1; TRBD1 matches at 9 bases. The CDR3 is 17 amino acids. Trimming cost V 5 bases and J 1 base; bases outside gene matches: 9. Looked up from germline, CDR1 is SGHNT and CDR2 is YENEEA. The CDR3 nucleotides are TGTGCCAGCAGCCCTGCAACCGGGACAGGGTCCTACAATGAGCAGTTCTTC. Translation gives CASSPATGTGSYNEQFF.